The clone carrying this T cell receptor (beta chain) has just one count. The antigen remains undetermined. The data originate from a study of cytomegalovirus exposure and HLA in healthy donors. Study as a whole: The use of the same platform for the 95 to 150 validation repertoires and the roughly 700 first-cohort repertoires was reported by a later analysis. General study findings and limits: The study found most TCR sequences rare, yet found some public TCRs in many donors.

There are 14 residues in the CDR3. V was pared by 6 bases and J by 4 bases, with 15 bases between. Germline lookup yields CDR1 MDHEN and CDR2 SYDVKM. Only in-frame clones appear in the TCRdb table, and some are missing; sequencing was by immunoSEQ multiplex PCR. There are roughly 300,000 clones in the sample; roughly 90% occur only once, and around 0.92% lies in the top ten. The donors were members of the approximately 120-subject validation cohort (separate from the roughly 700-subject first cohort). Sequenced material: PBMCs. The V and J genes are TRBV28 and TRBJ2-5; a weak D match, TRBD2 (6 bases). The receptor was derived from a woman aged 18-35 years in good health and CMV-seronegative. CDR3: CASSHSLSGETQYF. The CDR3 DNA reads as TGTGCCAGCAGCCATAGCCTTAGCGGAGAGACCCAGTACTTC.